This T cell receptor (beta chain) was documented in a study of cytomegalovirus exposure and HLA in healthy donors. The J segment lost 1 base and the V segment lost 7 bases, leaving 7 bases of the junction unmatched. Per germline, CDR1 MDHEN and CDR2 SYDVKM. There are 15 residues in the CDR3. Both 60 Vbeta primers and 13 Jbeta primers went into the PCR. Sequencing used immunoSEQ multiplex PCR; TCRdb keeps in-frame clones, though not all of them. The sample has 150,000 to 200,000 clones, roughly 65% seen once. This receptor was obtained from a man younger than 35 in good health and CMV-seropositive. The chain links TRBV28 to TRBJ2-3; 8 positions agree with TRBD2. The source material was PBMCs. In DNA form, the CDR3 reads TGTGCCAGCATCCGCTCAGCGGGAGGCACAGATACGCAGTATTTT. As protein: CASIRSAGGTDTQYF.